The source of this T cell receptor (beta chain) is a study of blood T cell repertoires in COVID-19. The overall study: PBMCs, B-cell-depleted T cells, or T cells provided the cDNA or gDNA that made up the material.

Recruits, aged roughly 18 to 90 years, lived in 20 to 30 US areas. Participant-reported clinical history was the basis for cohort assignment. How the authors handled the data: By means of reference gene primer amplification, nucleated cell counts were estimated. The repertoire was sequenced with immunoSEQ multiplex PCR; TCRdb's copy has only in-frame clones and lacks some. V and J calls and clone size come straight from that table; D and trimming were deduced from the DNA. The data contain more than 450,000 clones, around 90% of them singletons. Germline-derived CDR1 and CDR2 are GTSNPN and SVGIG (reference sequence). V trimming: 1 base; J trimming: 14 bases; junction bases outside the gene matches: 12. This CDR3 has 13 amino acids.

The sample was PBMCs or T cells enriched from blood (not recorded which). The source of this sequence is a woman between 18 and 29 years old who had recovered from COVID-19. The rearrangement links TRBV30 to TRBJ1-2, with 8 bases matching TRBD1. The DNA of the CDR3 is TGTGCCTGGAGTGCCGGGACAGGAGGCTTCTGGACCTTC. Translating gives CAWSAGTGGFWTF.